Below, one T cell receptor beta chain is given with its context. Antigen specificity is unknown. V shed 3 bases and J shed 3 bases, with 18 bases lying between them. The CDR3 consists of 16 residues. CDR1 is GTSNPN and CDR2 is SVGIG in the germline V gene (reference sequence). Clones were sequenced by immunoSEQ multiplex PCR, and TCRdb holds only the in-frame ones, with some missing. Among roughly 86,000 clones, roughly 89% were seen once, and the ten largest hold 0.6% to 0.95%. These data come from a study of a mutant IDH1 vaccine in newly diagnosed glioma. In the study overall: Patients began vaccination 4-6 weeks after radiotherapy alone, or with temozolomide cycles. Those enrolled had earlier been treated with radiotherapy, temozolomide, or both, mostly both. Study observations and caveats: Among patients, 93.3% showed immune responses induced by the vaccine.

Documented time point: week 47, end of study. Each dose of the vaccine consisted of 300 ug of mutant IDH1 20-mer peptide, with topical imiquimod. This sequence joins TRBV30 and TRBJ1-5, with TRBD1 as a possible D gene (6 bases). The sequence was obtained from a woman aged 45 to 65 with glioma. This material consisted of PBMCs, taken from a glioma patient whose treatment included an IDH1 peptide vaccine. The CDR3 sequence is CAWSPALTGYNQPQHF. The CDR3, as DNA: TGTGCCTGGAGCCCCGCCCTTACAGGGTACAATCAGCCCCAGCATTTT.